The 26 T cell receptor beta chains in this list originate from one sample, sequenced in a study of CD8+ T cells in alopecia areata (dated by TCRdb to the late 2010s). Libraries were prepared through the immunoSEQ multiplex PCR assay. RNA was extracted from all samples and reverse transcribed into cDNA as template for TCR sequencing. TCRdb limited this immuneACCESS table to in-frame rearrangements with V and J called. A share of clones is missing; checked studies link under half to unresolved V genes, and the rest is unexplained. The sample yields 200,000 or so clones; 55% to 70% were counted once. Roughly 5.8% of the sample belongs to the ten largest clones. The time point label here, explained by the study, means: around 24 weeks on oral tofacitinib. The sample's treatment or condition, from its label and the paper: oral pan-JAK inhibitor, 5-10 mg twice daily. Sequenced here: CD4+ T cells sorted from blood, sampled at week 24, from a patient treated with tofacitinib. All receptors come from a human donor with alopecia areata.

V usage is TRBV27 and J usage is TRBJ2-7, with 8 bases matching TRBD2. Germline assignment: CDR1 MNHEY and CDR2 SMNVEV (reference sequence). The CDR3 contains 13 residues. Germline trimming cut 5 bases from V and 6 bases from J; bases unmatched to any gene: 6. In DNA form, the CDR3 reads TGTGCCAGCAGTCCGTCAACTAGCGGCGAGCAGTACTTC. Amino acids: CASSPSTSGEQYF.

This clone has a single count. Other nucleotide sequences from this sample produce the same CDR3. The V and J genes are TRBV7-9 and TRBJ2-1, with D unresolved. The V gene lost 0 bases and the J gene lost 0 bases, with 3 bases spanning the gap. In germline, CDR1 is SEHNR, CDR2 FQNEAQ (reference sequence). This CDR3 contains 14 residues. This CDR3 reads CASSLAGSYNEQFF. CDR3 coding DNA: TGTGCCAGCAGCTTAGCGGGCTCCTACAATGAGCAGTTCTTC.

This chain uses TRBV30 with TRBJ2-1, with 9 positions matching TRBD2. The CDR3 runs to 14 residues. J was trimmed by 5 bases and V by 1 base; bases with no gene match: 3. Per the germline V gene, CDR1 is GTSNPN and CDR2 is SVGIG (reference sequence). Here the CDR3 reads CAWSGLAENNEQFF. The CDR3 DNA follows: TGTGCCTGGAGTGGACTAGCGGAAAACAATGAGCAGTTCTTC.

The CDR3 loop reads CASRPDRGRQPQHF. Written as DNA, the CDR3 is TGTGCCAGCAGACCGGACAGGGGGCGTCAGCCCCAGCATTTT. This chain links TRBV7-2 with TRBJ1-5; 11 bases are shared with TRBD1. Trimming took 6 bases from V and 6 from J; bases not matched to a gene: 4. The CDR3 runs to 14 residues. Germline CDR1 and CDR2: SGHTA and FQGNSA.

This clone was seen only a few times. The CDR3 DNA follows: TGTGCCAGTAGTACCACGCCGGGACAGGGGGCGCGGAACACTGAAGCTTTCTTT. This encodes CASSTTPGQGARNTEAFF. The chain couples TRBV19 to TRBJ1-1; 12 bases map to TRBD1. This CDR3 is 18 amino acids long. Per germline, CDR1 LNHDA and CDR2 SQIVND (reference sequence). V lost 4 bases, J lost 1 base, and 10 bases stayed unmatched.

V and J are TRBV9 and TRBJ1-2; TRBD1 matches at 8 bases. The CDR3 length is 15 residues. After removal of 4 bases from V and 4 bases from J, the junction contained 9 bases not matched to a gene. Germline CDR1 and CDR2: SGDLS and YYNGEE. CDR3 residues: CASSSPGGRSYGYTF. Written as DNA, the CDR3 is TGTGCCAGCAGCTCTCCAGGGGGCAGGAGCTATGGCTACACCTTC.

This clone occurred once. The V call is TRBV29-1, the J call TRBJ2-5, with 9 bases matching TRBD1. The CDR3 has 12 residues. Per the germline V gene, CDR1 is SQVTM and CDR2 is ANQGSEA. With 6 bases clipped from V and 2 bases from J, the junction kept 1 base outside the gene matches. DNA of the CDR3: TGCAGCGTCGGACAGGGGCAAGAGACCCAGTACTTC. Translating gives CSVGQGQETQYF.

The DNA of the CDR3 is TGTGCCTGGAGCAAACCGGGAGGGGGTGGCGAGCAGTACTTC. Its translation: CAWSKPGGGGEQYF. This chain uses TRBV30 with TRBJ2-7; 8 nucleotides align to TRBD2. The CDR3 has 14 amino acids. Germline V gene lookup returns CDR1 GTSNPN and CDR2 SVGIG (reference sequence). V lost 3 bases to trimming and J lost 6 bases; unmatched junction nucleotides: 10.

This clone was picked up a small number of times. This chain uses TRBV2 with TRBJ2-7, with D uncertain. V lost 7 bases, J lost 2 bases, and 12 bases lay in between. The CDR3 covers 13 residues. Germline-derived CDR1 and CDR2 are SNHLY and FYNNEI. CDR3 sequence reads: CASTDQTAYEQYF. The CDR3 region has the DNA TGTGCCAGCACCGACCAAACGGCCTACGAGCAGTACTTC.

This chain uses TRBV5-1 with TRBJ1-6, with 10 bases identical to TRBD1. CDR3 size: 15 residues. Germline V gene data show CDR1 as SGHRS and CDR2 as YFSETQ. Trimming removed 4 bases from V and 6 bases from J; junction bases left unmatched: 4. CDR3 residues: CASSVGTGVNSPLHF. The CDR3 nucleotides are TGCGCCAGCAGCGTTGGGACAGGGGTTAATTCACCCCTCCACTTT.

The chain links TRBV13 to TRBJ2-1, with D unresolved. The CDR3 contains 17 residues. V shed 5 bases and J shed 5 bases, with 22 bases lying between them. The germline CDR1 and CDR2 sequences are PRHDT and FYEKMQ (reference sequence). Here the CDR3 reads CASSPEPWMPGNNEQFF. Here the CDR3 DNA reads TGTGCCAGCAGCCCAGAACCTTGGATGCCTGGGAACAATGAGCAGTTCTTC.

The rearrangement joins TRBV4-3 to TRBJ2-3; TRBD1 is a possible D gene (5 bases). This CDR3 region has 16 residues. In germline, CDR1 is LGHNA, CDR2 YSLEER. Trimming left V 2 bases short and J 6 bases short, with 18 bases between. Here the CDR3 reads CASSQLQGPVLDTQYF. CDR3 DNA sequence: TGCGCCAGCAGCCAACTCCAGGGCCCGGTTTTGGATACGCAGTATTTT.

DNA for the CDR3: TGTGCCAGCAGTGCTCAGGGGTCGGGCTCCTACGAGCAGTACTTC. Protein product: CASSAQGSGSYEQYF. The chain employs TRBV7-8 and TRBJ2-7, with D possibly matching TRBD1 (6 bases). Looked up from germline, CDR1 is SGHVS and CDR2 is FQNEAQ. Deletions cut 6 bases from V and 0 bases from J, with 15 bases between. There are 15 residues in the CDR3.

This clone occurred a few times. The rearrangement uses TRBV25-1 and TRBJ1-1, with no clear D. V was pared by 2 bases and J by 2 bases, with 6 bases between. The CDR3 has 13 residues. The germline V gene encodes CDR1 MGHDK and CDR2 SYGVNS. CDR3 sequence reads: CASSESTNTEAFF. The CDR3 DNA sequence: TGTGCCAGCAGTGAAAGCACAAACACTGAAGCTTTCTTT.

The V and J genes are TRBV5-1 and TRBJ2-2; TRBD1 agrees at 9 bases. CDR1 is SGHRS, CDR2 YFSETQ, per germline. The CDR3 contains 14 residues. V shed 2 bases, J shed 6 bases, and the junction held 2 bases outside the gene matches. DNA for the CDR3: TGCGCCAGCAGCTTCCGGACAGGGGCCGGGGAGCTGTTTTTT. Residues: CASSFRTGAGELFF.

This clone was seen more than once but under ten times. CDR3 residues: CASSLERNTGELFF. CDR3 nucleotide sequence: TGTGCCAGCAGCTTAGAGCGGAACACCGGGGAGCTGTTTTTT. This chain connects TRBV7-2 to TRBJ2-2; D not certain. V was pared by 1 base and J by 1 base, with 4 bases between. Germline V gene lookup returns CDR1 SGHTA and CDR2 FQGNSA. The CDR3 is made up of 14 amino acids.

V is TRBV7-9 and J is TRBJ2-2; TRBD2 matches at 7 bases. V lost 3 bases to trimming and J lost 2 bases; unmatched junction nucleotides: 3. Germline loops: CDR1 SEHNR, CDR2 FQNEAQ (reference sequence). There are 15 residues in the CDR3. This CDR3 reads CASSLREINTGELFF. The DNA for the CDR3 is TGTGCCAGCAGCTTGCGGGAGATAAACACCGGGGAGCTGTTTTTT.

In DNA, the CDR3 is TGTGCCAGCAGGGGCCTTAGGGGGTCCACTGAAGCTTTCTTT. Encoded protein: CASRGLRGSTEAFF. This chain joins TRBV2 and TRBJ1-1, with D possibly being TRBD1 (6 bases). Trimming stripped 6 bases from V and 4 bases from J, with 15 bases between. There are 14 residues in the CDR3. Germline CDR1 and CDR2: SNHLY and FYNNEI.

The gene calls are TRBV4-3 and TRBJ2-3; 14 positions agree with TRBD2. The CDR3 has 17 amino acids. The germline V gene has CDR1 LGHNA and CDR2 YSLEER. Trimming took 2 bases from V and 6 from J; bases not matched to a gene: 7. The CDR3 DNA follows: TGCGCCAGCAGCCAAAACCGACTAGCGGGGGGGCGGGATACGCAGTATTTT. This encodes CASSQNRLAGGRDTQYF.

This clone has more than one count but fewer than ten. The chain combines TRBV27 with TRBJ2-5; 8 bases map to TRBD2. CDR3 size: 14 residues. The germline V gene encodes CDR1 MNHEY and CDR2 SMNVEV (reference sequence). V shed 3 bases, J shed 0 bases, and the junction held 0 bases outside the gene matches. CDR3 residues: CASSFGRDQETQYF. CDR3 DNA: TGTGCCAGCAGTTTCGGGAGGGACCAAGAGACCCAGTACTTC.

The chain uses TRBV5-4 and TRBJ1-1; D is undetermined. The CDR3 extends over 15 amino acids. V lost 3 bases to trimming and J lost 0 bases, with 12 bases between them. Per germline, CDR1 SGHNT and CDR2 YYREEE (reference sequence). CDR3: CASSSPPGLNTEAFF. CDR3 nucleotides: TGTGCCAGCAGCTCACCACCTGGACTGAACACTGAAGCTTTCTTT.

V gene TRBV27 combines with J gene TRBJ2-1; TRBD1 matches at 9 bases. The V gene end was trimmed by 7 bases and the J gene end by 7 bases; junction bases not matched to a gene: 14. This CDR3 has 16 residues. CDR1 is MNHEY, CDR2 SMNVEV, per germline (reference sequence). The CDR3, as DNA: TGTGCCAGCACCCCTGGGGAACAGGGGGCTAGGAATGAGCAGTTCTTC. It yields the protein CASTPGEQGARNEQFF.

This clone has only a few counts. This sequence joins TRBV30 and TRBJ2-2, with 12 bases lining up with TRBD2. This CDR3 is built from 20 residues. The germline V gene encodes CDR1 GTSNPN and CDR2 SVGIG (reference sequence). J was trimmed by 0 bases and V by 3 bases; bases with no gene match: 14. This CDR3 reads CAWRIHLGLAGYSNTGELFF. For the CDR3, the DNA is TGTGCCTGGAGAATCCATCTCGGACTAGCGGGATACTCGAACACCGGGGAGCTGTTTTTT.

This clone was found a few times. The chain combines TRBV5-1 with TRBJ2-1; 7 nucleotides match TRBD1. V shed 4 bases, J shed 11 bases, and the junction held 18 bases outside the gene matches. Germline V gene data show CDR1 as SGHRS and CDR2 as YFSETQ. CDR3 length: 16 residues. The CDR3 bases are TGCGCCAGCAGCCCCAACTACGAAGGGGGCTCACAGAAGCAGTTCTTC. This translates into CASSPNYEGGSQKQFF.

This rearrangement joins TRBV6-5 to TRBJ2-5; 7 bases map to TRBD1. CDR1 and CDR2 from the germline V gene are MNHEY and SVGAGI. Germline trimming cut 0 bases from V and 5 bases from J; bases unmatched to any gene: 6. The CDR3 is 15 amino acids. The chain's CDR3 is CASSYSTGVSETQYF. The CDR3, as DNA: TGTGCCAGCAGTTACTCCACAGGGGTATCGGAGACCCAGTACTTC.

This chain connects TRBV29-1 to TRBJ2-1; tentative D call: TRBD2 (5 bases). This CDR3 comprises 11 residues. Trimming left V 6 bases short and J 4 bases short, with 7 bases between. Germline V gene lookup returns CDR1 SQVTM and CDR2 ANQGSEA. The CDR3 protein is CSVEGYNEQFF. In DNA form, the CDR3 reads TGCAGCGTCGAGGGTTACAATGAGCAGTTCTTC.